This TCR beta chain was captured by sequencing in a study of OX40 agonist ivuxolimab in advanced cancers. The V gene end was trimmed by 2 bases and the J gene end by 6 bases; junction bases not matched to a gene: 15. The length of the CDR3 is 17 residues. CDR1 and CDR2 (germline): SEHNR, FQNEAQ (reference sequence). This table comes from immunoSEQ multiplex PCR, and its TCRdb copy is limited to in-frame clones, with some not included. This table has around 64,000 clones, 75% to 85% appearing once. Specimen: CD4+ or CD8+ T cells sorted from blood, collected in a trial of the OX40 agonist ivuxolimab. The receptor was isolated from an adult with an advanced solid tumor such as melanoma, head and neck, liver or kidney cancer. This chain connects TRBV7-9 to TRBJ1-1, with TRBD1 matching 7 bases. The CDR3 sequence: CASSLTPLVTGDSEAFF. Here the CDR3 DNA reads TGTGCCAGCAGCTTAACCCCTCTCGTAACAGGGGACTCTGAAGCTTTCTTT. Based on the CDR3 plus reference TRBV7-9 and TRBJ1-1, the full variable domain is DTGVSQNPRHKITKRGQNVTFRCDPISEHNRLYWYRQTLGQGPEFLTYFQNEAQLEKSRLLSDRFSAERPKGSFSTLEIQRTEQGDSAMYLCASSLTPLVTGDSEAFFGQGTRLTVV.